The T cell receptor (beta chain) under discussion was sequenced for a study of cytomegalovirus exposure and HLA in healthy donors. Germline assignment: CDR1 MNHEY and CDR2 SVGAGI. Losses at the gene ends were 5 bases for V and 4 bases for J; bases not matched to a gene: 6. The CDR3 consists of 15 residues. The primer mix had 60 Vbeta and 13 Jbeta primers. Authors' data handling: Unique TCR beta chains numbered about 80 million in a later analysis, with around 11 million shared. The method was immunoSEQ multiplex PCR; TCRdb's version includes in-frame clones alone and lacks a portion of them. V and J calls and clone size are as listed in that table; D and trimming were resolved from the DNA. Here the sample spans 150,000 to 200,000 clones, around three quarters being singletons.

This TCR derives from a woman in her thirties or forties in good health and CMV-seronegative. The V call is TRBV6-5, the J call TRBJ1-3; 9 bases are a match to TRBD1. The sample consisted of PBMCs. In DNA, the CDR3 is TGTGCCAGCAGTCTTACAGGGGGCGAAGGAAACACCATATATTTT. This codes for CASSLTGGEGNTIYF.